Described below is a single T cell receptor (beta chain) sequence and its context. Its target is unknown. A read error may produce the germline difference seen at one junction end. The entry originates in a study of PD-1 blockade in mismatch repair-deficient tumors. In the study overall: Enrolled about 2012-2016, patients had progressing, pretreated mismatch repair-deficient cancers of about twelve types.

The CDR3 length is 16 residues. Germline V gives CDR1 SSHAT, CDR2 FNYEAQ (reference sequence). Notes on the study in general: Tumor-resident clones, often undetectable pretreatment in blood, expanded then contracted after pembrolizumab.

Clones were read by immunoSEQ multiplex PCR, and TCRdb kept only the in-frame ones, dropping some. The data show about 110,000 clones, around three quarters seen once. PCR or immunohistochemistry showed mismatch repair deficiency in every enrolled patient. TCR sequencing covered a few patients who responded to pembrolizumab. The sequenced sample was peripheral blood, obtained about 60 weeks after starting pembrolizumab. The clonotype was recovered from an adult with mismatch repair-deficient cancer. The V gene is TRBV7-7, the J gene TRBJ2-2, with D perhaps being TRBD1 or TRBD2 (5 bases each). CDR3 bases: TGTGCTAGCAGCCCCCTTGGGGGAGTTTACACCGGGGAGCTGTTTTTT. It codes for CASSPLGGVYTGELFF.